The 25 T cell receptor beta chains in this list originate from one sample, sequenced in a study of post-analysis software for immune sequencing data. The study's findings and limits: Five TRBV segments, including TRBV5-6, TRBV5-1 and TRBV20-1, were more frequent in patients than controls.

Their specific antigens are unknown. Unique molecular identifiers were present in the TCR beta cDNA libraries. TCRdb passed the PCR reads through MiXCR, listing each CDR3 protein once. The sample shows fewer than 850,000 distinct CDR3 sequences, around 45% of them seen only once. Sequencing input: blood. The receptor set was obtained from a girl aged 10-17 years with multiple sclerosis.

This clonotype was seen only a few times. The CDR3 DNA is TGTGCCAGCAGCCAAGCCCCCGGTAATGAGCAGTTCTTC. As protein: CASSQAPGNEQFF. The V call is TRBV3-1, the J call TRBJ2-1, with D unclear. Germline CDR1 LGHDT, CDR2 YNNKEL (reference sequence). The V and J ends lost 1 base and 7 bases respectively, with 8 bases between them. The CDR3 spans 13 residues.

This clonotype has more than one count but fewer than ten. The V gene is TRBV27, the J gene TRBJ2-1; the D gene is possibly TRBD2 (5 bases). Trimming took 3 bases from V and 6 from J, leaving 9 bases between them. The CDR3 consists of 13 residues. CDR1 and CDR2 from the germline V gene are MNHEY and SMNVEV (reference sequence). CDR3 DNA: TGTGCCAGCAGTTTCAGCGGACCCAATGAGCAGTTCTTC. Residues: CASSFSGPNEQFF.

CDR3 residues: CSPLTGSYEQYF. The CDR3 nucleotides are TGCAGTCCACTGACAGGGAGCTATGAGCAGTACTTC. This chain joins TRBV20-1 and TRBJ2-5; 7 bases agree with TRBD1. From germline, CDR1 is DFQATT and CDR2 SNEGSKA (reference sequence). The length of the CDR3 is 12 residues. The V segment lost 8 bases and the J segment 11 bases; nucleotides outside the gene matches: 14.

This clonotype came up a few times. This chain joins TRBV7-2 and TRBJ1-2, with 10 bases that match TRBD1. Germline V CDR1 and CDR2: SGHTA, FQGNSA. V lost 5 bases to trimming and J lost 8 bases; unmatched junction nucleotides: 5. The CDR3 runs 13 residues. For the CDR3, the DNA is TGTGCCAGCAGCCCCCGGACAGGGGGAGGCTACACCTTC. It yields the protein CASSPRTGGGYTF.

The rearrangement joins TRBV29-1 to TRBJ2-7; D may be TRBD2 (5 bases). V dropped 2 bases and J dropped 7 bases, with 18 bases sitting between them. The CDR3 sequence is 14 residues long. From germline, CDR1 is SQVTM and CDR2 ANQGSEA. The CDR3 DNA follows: TGCAGCGTTGAATTGGCTAGCCGCGGTCTTGAGCAGTACTTC. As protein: CSVELASRGLEQYF.

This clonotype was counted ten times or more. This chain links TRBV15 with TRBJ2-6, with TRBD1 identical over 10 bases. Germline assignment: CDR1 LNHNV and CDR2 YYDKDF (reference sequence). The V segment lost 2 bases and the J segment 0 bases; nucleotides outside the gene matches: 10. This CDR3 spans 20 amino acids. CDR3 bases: TGTGCCACCAGCAGAACTCCCCAGGGACAGGGGTTCTCTGGGGCCAACGTCCTGACTTTC. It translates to CATSRTPQGQGFSGANVLTF.

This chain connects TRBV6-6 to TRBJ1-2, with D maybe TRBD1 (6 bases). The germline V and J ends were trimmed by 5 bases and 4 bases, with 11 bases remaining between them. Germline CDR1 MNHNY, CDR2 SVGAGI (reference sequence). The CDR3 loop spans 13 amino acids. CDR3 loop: CASSQQGSYGYTF. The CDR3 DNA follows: TGTGCCAGCAGTCAACAGGGAAGCTATGGCTACACCTTC.

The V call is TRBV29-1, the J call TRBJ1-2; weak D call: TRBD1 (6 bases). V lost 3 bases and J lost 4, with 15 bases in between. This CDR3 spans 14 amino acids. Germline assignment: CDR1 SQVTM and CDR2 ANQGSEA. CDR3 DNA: TGCAGCGTTGAGTGGCGGGGGCGCTTCTATGGCTACACCTTC. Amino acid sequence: CSVEWRGRFYGYTF.

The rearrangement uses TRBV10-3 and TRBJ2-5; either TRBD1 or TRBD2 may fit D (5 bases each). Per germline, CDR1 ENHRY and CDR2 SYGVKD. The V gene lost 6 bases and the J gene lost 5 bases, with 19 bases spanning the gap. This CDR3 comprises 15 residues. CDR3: CAISTGPSARETQYF. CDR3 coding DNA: TGTGCCATCAGCACGGGACCCTCTGCCCGGGAGACCCAGTACTTC.

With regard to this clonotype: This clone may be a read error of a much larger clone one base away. In DNA, the CDR3 is TGTGCCAGCAGCTCGCGGGGGGCTTCCTACGAGCAGTACTTC. Translated, it gives CASSSRGASYEQYF. The chain joins TRBV4-2 to TRBJ2-7; 8 bases map to TRBD2. The CDR3 contains 14 residues. CDR1 is LGHNA, CDR2 YNFKEQ, per germline. Trimming cost V 5 bases and J 1 base; bases outside gene matches: 4.

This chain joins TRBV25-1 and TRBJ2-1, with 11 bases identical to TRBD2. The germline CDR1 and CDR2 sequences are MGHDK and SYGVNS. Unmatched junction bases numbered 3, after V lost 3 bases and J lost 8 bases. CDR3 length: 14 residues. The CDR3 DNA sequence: TGTGCCAGCAGTGACCTAGCGGGAGGCGATGAGCAGTTCTTC. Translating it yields CASSDLAGGDEQFF.

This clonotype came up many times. CDR3 loop: CASSLEAGGQVKKTQYF. CDR3 nucleotide sequence: TGCGCCAGCAGCTTGGAAGCGGGAGGGCAAGTGAAAAAGACCCAGTACTTC. This chain links TRBV5-1 with TRBJ2-5; 10 nucleotides align to TRBD2. The germline V gene has CDR1 SGHRS and CDR2 YFSETQ. V was clipped by 0 bases and J by 6 bases; unmatched bases: 11. The CDR3 covers 17 residues.

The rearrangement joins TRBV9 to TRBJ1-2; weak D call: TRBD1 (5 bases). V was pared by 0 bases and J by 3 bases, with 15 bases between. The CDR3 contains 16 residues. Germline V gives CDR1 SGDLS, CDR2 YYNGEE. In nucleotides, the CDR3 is TGTGCCAGCAGCGTAGATACGGAGGGGTTCGACTATGGCTACACCTTC. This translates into CASSVDTEGFDYGYTF.

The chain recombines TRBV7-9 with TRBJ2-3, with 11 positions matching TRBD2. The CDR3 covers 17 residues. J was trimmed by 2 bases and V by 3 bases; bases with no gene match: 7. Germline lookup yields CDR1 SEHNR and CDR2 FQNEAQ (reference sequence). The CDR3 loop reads CASSFLTSGIHTDTQYF. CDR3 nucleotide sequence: TGTGCCAGCAGCTTTTTGACTAGCGGGATTCACACAGATACGCAGTATTTT.

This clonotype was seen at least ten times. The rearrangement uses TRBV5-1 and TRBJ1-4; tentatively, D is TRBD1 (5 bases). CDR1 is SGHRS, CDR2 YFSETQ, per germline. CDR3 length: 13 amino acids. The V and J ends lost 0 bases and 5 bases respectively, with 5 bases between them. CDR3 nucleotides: TGCGCCAGCAGCTTGGGGGGGAATGAAAAACTGTTTTTT. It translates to CASSLGGNEKLFF.

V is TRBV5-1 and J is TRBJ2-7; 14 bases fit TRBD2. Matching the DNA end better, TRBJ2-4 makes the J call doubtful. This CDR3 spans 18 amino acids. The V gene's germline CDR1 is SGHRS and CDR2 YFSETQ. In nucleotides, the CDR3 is TGCGCCAGCAGTCAAGGGACTAGCGGGGGAGGAGGTGCAAACATTCAGTACTTC. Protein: CASSQGTSGGGGANIQYF.

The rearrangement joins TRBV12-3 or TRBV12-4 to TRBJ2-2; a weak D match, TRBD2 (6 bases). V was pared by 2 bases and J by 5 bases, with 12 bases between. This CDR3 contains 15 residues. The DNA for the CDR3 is TGTGCCAGCAGTTTACTTTTGGGAGGAACCGGGGAGCTGTTTTTT. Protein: CASSLLLGGTGELFF.

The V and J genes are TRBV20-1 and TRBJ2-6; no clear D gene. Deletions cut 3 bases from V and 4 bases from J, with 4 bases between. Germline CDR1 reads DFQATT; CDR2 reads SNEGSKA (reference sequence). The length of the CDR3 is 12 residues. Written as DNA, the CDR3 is TGCAGTGCTAGCTTCGGGGCCAACGTCCTGACTTTC. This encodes CSASFGANVLTF.

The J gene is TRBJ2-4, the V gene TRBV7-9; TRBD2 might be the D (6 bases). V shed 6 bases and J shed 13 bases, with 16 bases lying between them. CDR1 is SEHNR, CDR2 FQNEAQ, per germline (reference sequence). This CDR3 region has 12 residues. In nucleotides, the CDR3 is TGTGCCAGCAGTCCCGCGGGACTTCCGCAGTACTTC. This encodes CASSPAGLPQYF.

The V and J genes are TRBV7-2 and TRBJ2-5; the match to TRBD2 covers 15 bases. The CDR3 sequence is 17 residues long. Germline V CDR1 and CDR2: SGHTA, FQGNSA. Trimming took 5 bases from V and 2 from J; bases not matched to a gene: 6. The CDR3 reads CASSREGLAGGQETQYF. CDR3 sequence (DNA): TGTGCCAGCAGCCGCGAGGGACTAGCGGGGGGACAAGAGACCCAGTACTTC.

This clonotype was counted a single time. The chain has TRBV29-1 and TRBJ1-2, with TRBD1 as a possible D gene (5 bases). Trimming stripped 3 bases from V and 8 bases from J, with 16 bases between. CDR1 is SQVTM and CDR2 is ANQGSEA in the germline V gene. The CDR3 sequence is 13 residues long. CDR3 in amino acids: CSVEKQAAGGYTF. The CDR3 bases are TGCAGCGTTGAGAAACAGGCCGCGGGGGGCTACACCTTC.

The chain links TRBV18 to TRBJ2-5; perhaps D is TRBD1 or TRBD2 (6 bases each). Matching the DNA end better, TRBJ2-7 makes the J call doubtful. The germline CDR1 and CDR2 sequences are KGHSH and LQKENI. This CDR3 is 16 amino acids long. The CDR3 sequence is CASSPTGDTRGTEQYF. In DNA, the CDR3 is TGTGCCAGCTCACCGACGGGGGACACCAGGGGCACCGAGCAGTACTTC.

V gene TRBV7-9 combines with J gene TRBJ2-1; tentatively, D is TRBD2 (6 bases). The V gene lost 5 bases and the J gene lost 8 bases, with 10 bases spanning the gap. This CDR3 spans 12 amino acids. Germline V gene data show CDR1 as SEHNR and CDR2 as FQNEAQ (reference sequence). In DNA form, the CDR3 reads TGTGCCAGCAGCAGGACTATAGATGAGCAGTTCTTC. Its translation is CASSRTIDEQFF.

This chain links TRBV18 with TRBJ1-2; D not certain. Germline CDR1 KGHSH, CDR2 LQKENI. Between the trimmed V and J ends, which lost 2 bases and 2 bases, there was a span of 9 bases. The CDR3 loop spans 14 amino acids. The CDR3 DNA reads TGTGCCAGCTCACCATCTGGCGGGAACTATGGCTACACCTTC. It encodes CASSPSGGNYGYTF.

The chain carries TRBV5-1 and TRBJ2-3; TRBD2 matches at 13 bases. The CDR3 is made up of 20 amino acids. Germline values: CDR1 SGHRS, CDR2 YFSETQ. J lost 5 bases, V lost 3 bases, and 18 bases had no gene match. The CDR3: CASSSPDTSGRAPPVDTQYF. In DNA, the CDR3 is TGCGCCAGCAGCTCGCCCGATACTAGCGGGAGGGCCCCCCCCGTAGATACGCAGTATTTT.